What follows are 27 T cell receptor beta chains derived from one specimen sequenced in a study of cytomegalovirus exposure and HLA in healthy donors. Primers included in the PCR were 60 Vbeta and 13 Jbeta primers. Data came from immunoSEQ multiplex PCR; TCRdb stores just in-frame clones and leaves some out. The sample has under 70,000 clones, under 80% seen once. Sequencing was done on a sample of PBMCs. Receptors were obtained from a male donor in good health and CMV-seropositive.

The gene calls are TRBV6-5 and TRBJ2-7, with 10 nucleotides matching TRBD2. The CDR3 is made up of 13 amino acids. The germline gives CDR1 MNHEY, CDR2 SVGAGI. The trim removed 4 bases at V and 7 bases at J, leaving 4 bases unmatched. The CDR3 bases are TGTGCCAGCAGTTTGAGCGGGGGGGGTGAGCAGTACTTC. Translation: CASSLSGGGEQYF.

Only one count was recorded for this clone. This rearrangement joins TRBV28 to TRBJ2-7; tentatively, D is TRBD1 (5 bases). This CDR3 is built from 16 residues. V was cut by 5 bases and J by 4 bases, with 21 bases left in between. The V gene's germline CDR1 is MDHEN and CDR2 SYDVKM. CDR3 sequence reads: CASSATSGLQIYEQYF. The CDR3, as DNA: TGTGCCAGCAGTGCTACATCAGGGTTGCAGATATACGAGCAGTACTTC.

The V call is TRBV29-1, the J call TRBJ1-2; D uncertain. CDR1 and CDR2 from the germline V gene are SQVTM and ANQGSEA. The V end was cut by 3 bases, the J end by 8 bases, with 10 bases between. The length of the CDR3 is 11 residues. The CDR3 sequence: CSVERALGYTF. As DNA, the CDR3 is TGCAGCGTTGAGCGGGCTTTAGGCTACACCTTC. Drawing the rest from reference TRBV29-1 and TRBJ1-2, the complete variable domain is SAVISQKPSRDICQRGTSLTIQCQVDSQVTMMFWYRQQPGQSLTLIATANQGSEATYESGFVIDKFPISRPNLTFSTLTVSNMSPEDSSIYLCSVERALGYTFGSGTRLTVV.

The chain is built from TRBV5-1 and TRBJ2-2; D may be TRBD2 (5 bases). CDR3 length equals 15 residues. Trimming removed 2 bases at V and 3 bases at J, with 11 bases between. The germline V gene encodes CDR1 SGHRS and CDR2 YFSETQ. The CDR3 loop is CASSLSGSYTGELFF. The CDR3 DNA reads TGCGCCAGCAGCTTATCGGGGTCATACACCGGGGAGCTGTTTTTT.

The rearrangement joins TRBV7-2 to TRBJ1-4; D is undetermined. The CDR3 sequence is 13 residues long. From germline, CDR1 is SGHTA and CDR2 FQGNSA. The ends were cut back, 5 bases at V and 4 bases at J, with 8 bases in the middle. The CDR3 bases are TGTGCCAGCAGCCCCTATGGTAATGAAAAACTGTTTTTT. It codes for CASSPYGNEKLFF. Drawing the rest from reference TRBV7-2 and TRBJ1-4, the complete variable domain is GAGVSQSPSNKVTEKGKDVELRCDPISGHTALYWYRQSLGQGLEFLIYFQGNSAPDKSGLPSDRFSAERTGGSVSTLTIQRTQQEDSAVYLCASSPYGNEKLFFGSGTQLSVL.

V gene TRBV4-1 combines with J gene TRBJ1-1; D remains ambiguous. The ends were cut back, 8 bases at V and 1 base at J, with 17 bases in the middle. The germline gives CDR1 MGHRA, CDR2 YSYEKL. The CDR3 spans 15 residues. The CDR3 protein is CASQFGPAGNTEAFF. The CDR3 coding sequence is TGCGCCAGCCAATTTGGGCCTGCCGGGAACACTGAAGCTTTCTTT.

With respect to this clone: One end of the junction is discordant with germline, which a read error may explain. The J gene is TRBJ1-4, the V gene TRBV6-5; D remains ambiguous. The CDR3 spans 13 residues. CDR1 and CDR2 from the germline V gene are MNHEY and SVGAGI. Here the CDR3 reads CASRTPTNEKLLF. DNA for the CDR3: TGTGCCAGCAGGACACCGACTAATGAAAAACTGCTTTTT.

The rearrangement uses TRBV7-9 and TRBJ1-1; unclear D gene. This CDR3 contains 14 residues. The V end was cut by 5 bases, the J end by 5 bases, with 15 bases between. CDR1 SEHNR and CDR2 FQNEAQ come from the germline V gene (reference sequence). DNA for the CDR3: TGTGCCAGCAGCCCCGTTAACGGGGAAACTGAAGCTTTCTTT. Translating it yields CASSPVNGETEAFF.

This rearrangement joins TRBV16 to TRBJ1-6; a possible D gene is TRBD1 (6 bases). This CDR3 is built from 14 residues. Germline V gene sequence: CDR1 KGHSY, CDR2 FQNENV. V was clipped by 0 bases and J by 10 bases, with 10 bases between them. The CDR3 loop reads CASSQSDSWSPLHF. The DNA for the CDR3 is TGTGCCAGCAGCCAATCGGACAGCTGGTCACCCCTCCACTTT.

The chain recombines TRBV7-6 with TRBJ2-5; 9 bases agree with TRBD1. This CDR3 region has 15 residues. Germline CDR1 reads SGHVS; CDR2 reads FNYEAQ. V lost 5 bases to trimming and J lost 4 bases; unmatched junction nucleotides: 8. The CDR3 DNA reads TGTGCCAGCAGCCATTGGACAGGGGAGGGAGAGACCCAGTACTTC. Its translation: CASSHWTGEGETQYF.

This clone appeared a single time. The rearrangement links TRBV7-3 to TRBJ2-3; 7 nucleotides match TRBD1. The CDR3 has 16 residues. Trimming removed 5 bases from V and 4 bases from J; junction bases left unmatched: 12. The germline V gene has CDR1 SGHTA and CDR2 FQGTGA. The CDR3 sequence is CASSTRTGSGADTQYF. The CDR3 coding sequence is TGTGCCAGCAGCACTAGGACAGGAAGTGGGGCAGATACGCAGTATTTT.

The J gene is TRBJ2-7, the V gene TRBV18, with TRBD2 as a possible D gene (6 bases). Looked up from germline, CDR1 is KGHSH and CDR2 is LQKENI. Trimming removed 4 bases from V and 0 bases from J, with 10 bases in between. This CDR3 is 14 amino acids long. Here the CDR3 reads CASSLTTSSYEQYF. The CDR3 coding sequence is TGTGCCAGCTCACTAACGACTAGCTCCTACGAGCAGTACTTC.

V usage is TRBV28 and J usage is TRBJ1-4; maybe TRBD1 (5 bases). There are 16 residues in the CDR3. The V gene lost 3 bases and the J gene lost 7 bases, with 18 bases spanning the gap. The V gene's germline CDR1 is MDHEN and CDR2 SYDVKM. This CDR3 reads CASSFSSGKFGEKLFF. CDR3 bases: TGTGCCAGCAGTTTTAGCTCAGGGAAGTTTGGTGAAAAACTGTTTTTT. Using reference TRBV28 and TRBJ1-4 for the parts outside the CDR3, the full variable domain is DVKVTQSSRYLVKRTGEKVFLECVQDMDHENMFWYRQDPGLGLRLIYFSYDVKMKEKGDIPEGYSVSREKKERFSLILESASTNQTSMYLCASSFSSGKFGEKLFFGSGTQLSVL.

J is TRBJ2-7 and V is TRBV6-6; possibly TRBD2 for D (6 bases). Trimming removed 8 bases at V and 5 bases at J, with 25 bases between. In germline, CDR1 is MNHNY, CDR2 SVGAGI (reference sequence). The CDR3 length is 16 residues. The CDR3 region is CASQDYAAVRGHEQYF. The CDR3 nucleotides are TGTGCCAGCCAGGACTACGCGGCAGTTAGGGGCCACGAGCAGTACTTC.

The rearrangement links TRBV28 to TRBJ1-1; weak D call: TRBD1 (6 bases). The CDR3 runs 14 residues. CDR1 and CDR2 (germline): MDHEN, SYDVKM. Trimming took off 6 bases at V and 7 bases at J, with 18 bases between the two ends. CDR3 loop: CASRSAQGSDEAFF. CDR3 DNA sequence: TGTGCCAGCAGATCCGCACAGGGTTCGGATGAAGCTTTCTTT. The variable domain in full, with the rest retrieved from reference TRBV28 and TRBJ1-1, is DVKVTQSSRYLVKRTGEKVFLECVQDMDHENMFWYRQDPGLGLRLIYFSYDVKMKEKGDIPEGYSVSREKKERFSLILESASTNQTSMYLCASRSAQGSDEAFFGQGTRLTVV.

V is TRBV6-6 and J is TRBJ2-2; the D gene is possibly TRBD1 (5 bases). The V gene lost 5 bases and the J gene lost 0 bases, with 10 bases spanning the gap. CDR3 length: 15 amino acids. Germline-derived CDR1 and CDR2 are MNHNY and SVGAGI (reference sequence). The CDR3 protein is CASSKAGSNTGELFF. CDR3 DNA: TGTGCCAGCAGTAAGGCAGGGTCGAACACCGGGGAGCTGTTTTTT.

V is TRBV19 and J is TRBJ1-2; 8 nucleotides align to TRBD1. This CDR3 has 14 amino acids. V lost 7 bases, J lost 7 bases, and 11 bases stayed unmatched. The V gene's germline CDR1 is LNHDA and CDR2 SQIVND (reference sequence). The CDR3 DNA reads as TGTGCCAGTAAGGGGACAGGACTAGGCACTGGCTACACCTTC. This encodes CASKGTGLGTGYTF.

This chain joins TRBV21-1 and TRBJ1-1. TRBV21-1 is an annotated pseudogene. The CDR3 length is 15 residues. This CDR3 is CASSSSGVMNTEAFF. CDR3 coding DNA: TGTGCCAGCAGCAGTTCGGGAGTCATGAACACTGAAGCTTTCTTT.

The V gene is TRBV28, the J gene TRBJ2-1, with 9 bases aligning to TRBD1. The V segment lost 9 bases and the J segment 4 bases; nucleotides outside the gene matches: 4. The germline gives CDR1 MDHEN, CDR2 SYDVKM. This CDR3 is 13 amino acids long. The CDR3 DNA follows: TGTGCCAGTACAGGGGGCTTTTACAATGAGCAGTTCTTC. Translated, it gives CASTGGFYNEQFF.

The gene calls are TRBV4-3 and TRBJ1-3; D perhaps matches TRBD1 (5 bases). Germline V lookup: CDR1 LGHNA, CDR2 YSLEER. This CDR3 has 14 amino acids. V gave up 1 base and J gave up 7 bases, with 11 bases separating them. The CDR3 nucleotides read TGCGCCAGCAGCCAAGGGCAGGGATCGAACACCATATATTTT. Translated: CASSQGQGSNTIYF.

This clone turned up a few times. The chain uses TRBV6-5 and TRBJ1-2; D is ambiguous. The CDR3 extends over 14 amino acids. CDR1 and CDR2 from the germline V gene are MNHEY and SVGAGI. The V gene lost 0 bases and the J gene lost 1 base, with 6 bases spanning the gap. The CDR3 DNA follows: TGTGCCAGCAGTTACTCGGCAATTAACTATGGCTACACCTTC. Protein product: CASSYSAINYGYTF.

This clone was detected a few times. The chain combines TRBV5-4 with TRBJ1-1; 7 bases fit TRBD1. The ends lost 0 bases at V and 10 bases at J; junction bases unmatched: 3. The CDR3 length is 12 residues. Per the germline V gene, CDR1 is SGHNT and CDR2 is YYREEE (reference sequence). For the CDR3, the DNA is TGTGCCAGCAGCTTGGAAGGGGGCACAGCTTTCTTT. This encodes CASSLEGGTAFF.

This chain links TRBV7-4 with TRBJ2-1; D is ambiguous. The CDR3 runs 14 residues. Germline loops: CDR1 SGHVT, CDR2 SQSDAQ. Trimming pared 5 bases from V and 9 bases from J, leaving 17 bases between. The CDR3 is CASSLRYTIVEQFF. The CDR3, as DNA: TGTGCCAGCAGCCTCCGATACACTATAGTTGAGCAGTTCTTC.

This rearrangement joins TRBV11-2 to TRBJ2-7; D perhaps matches TRBD2 (5 bases). Germline CDR1 SGHAT, CDR2 FQNNGV. V was shortened by 2 bases and J by 2 bases, with 10 bases between the two germline ends. The CDR3 loop spans 14 amino acids. CDR3 residues: CASSLPGNTYEQYF. As DNA, the CDR3 is TGTGCCAGCAGCTTACCGGGGAATACCTACGAGCAGTACTTC.

This chain links TRBV7-2 with TRBJ1-2; D gene unclear. There are 14 residues in the CDR3. Germline CDR1 SGHTA, CDR2 FQGNSA. V lost 1 base and J lost 5, with 11 bases in between. The CDR3 DNA reads TGTGCCAGCAGCTTAGGGCCCCGAAAATATGGCTACACCTTC. This codes for CASSLGPRKYGYTF.

V and J are TRBV7-9 and TRBJ1-1, with 7 bases aligning to TRBD1. Germline values: CDR1 SEHNR, CDR2 FQNEAQ (reference sequence). CDR3 length: 14 residues. V shed 5 bases, J shed 11 bases, and the junction held 14 bases outside the gene matches. The CDR3 DNA sequence: TGTGCCAGCAGCGCCCAGAGACAGGGTATAGAGGCTTTCTTT. It translates to CASSAQRQGIEAFF.

V gene TRBV9 combines with J gene TRBJ2-7, with 11 bases matching TRBD2. The germline gives CDR1 SGDLS, CDR2 YYNGEE. The CDR3 consists of 16 residues. V was clipped by 0 bases and J by 4 bases; unmatched bases: 6. CDR3 region: CASSVGASGGLYEQYF. DNA of the CDR3: TGTGCCAGCAGCGTAGGAGCTAGCGGGGGGTTGTACGAGCAGTACTTC. The full variable domain, in which reference TRBV9 and TRBJ2-7 provide the parts outside the CDR3, is DSGVTQTPKHLITATGQRVTLRCSPRSGDLSVYWYQQSLDQGLQFLIQYYNGEERAKGNILERFSAQQFPDLHSELNLSSLELGDSALYFCASSVGASGGLYEQYFGPGTRLTVT.